The text below deals with one TCR beta chain. The antigen is not known. Running of the v3.0 immunoSEQ assay took place at survey level. Each sample had sequencing targeting about 40,000-50,000 T-cell genomes. Data came from immunoSEQ multiplex PCR; TCRdb stores just in-frame clones and leaves some out. The table records 30,000 to 35,000 clones, roughly 97% of them present only once. CDR1 and CDR2 (germline): LGHNA, YNFKEQ. V lost 3 bases, J lost 5 bases, and 15 bases lay in between. The CDR3 spans 15 residues. All donors provided no fewer than one pre-ART and no fewer than two post-ART PBMC samples. The data were obtained in a study of long-term antiretroviral therapy in people with HIV. Study-wide results and caveats: Pre-ART clonal expansions dominated every time point's repertoire. Controls showed broader CDR3 length ranges than did the HIV repertoires.

The clonotype comes from a man in his thirties or forties with HIV. The chain uses TRBV4-2 and TRBJ2-3; perhaps TRBD2 as D (6 bases). This specimen consisted of unsorted PBMCs, obtained 6.9 years after starting antiretroviral therapy. CDR3 DNA: TGTGCCAGCAGCCAGACAGTCGGGGGAGGAGATACGCAGTATTTT. Translating gives CASSQTVGGGDTQYF.